A single T cell receptor beta chain is shown here with its context. The data were produced by immunoSEQ multiplex PCR, yet TCRdb's version contains in-frame clones alone and is incomplete. The sample consists of over 95,000 clones, 85% to 95% of them appearing once. The sample belongs to a study of T cells after somatic rescue of genetic block. Germline-derived CDR1 and CDR2 are LGHNA and YNFKEQ. The CDR3 is made up of 14 amino acids. V was shortened by 4 bases and J by 0 bases, with 9 bases between the two germline ends. Sequenced input: peripheral blood mononuclear cells (PBMCs). This clonotype originated in a woman younger than 30. V is TRBV4-2 and J is TRBJ2-5; D not certain. CDR3 nucleotide sequence: TGTGCCAGCAGCCGCACTTTGTACCAAGAGACCCAGTACTTC. As protein: CASSRTLYQETQYF.